Included here is one T cell receptor (beta chain) sequence, with context. The length of the CDR3 is 15 residues. Germline CDR1 MNHEY, CDR2 SMNVEV (reference sequence). V gave up 2 bases and J gave up 3 bases; unmatched junction bases: 3. The data are from a study of blood T cell repertoires in COVID-19. Study-wide background: The United States, Italy and Spain provided the acute and convalescent COVID-19 samples.

Assay: immunoSEQ multiplex PCR; the TCRdb copy retains only in-frame clones and omits some. The table records 200,000 to 250,000 clones, 65% to 90% of them present only once. This clonotype originated in a man of 80 years or more with acute or convalescent COVID-19. Sequenced input: peripheral blood. The J gene is TRBJ2-1, the V gene TRBV27, with 8 positions matching TRBD1. CDR3 nucleotides: TGTGCCAGCAGTTTAATACAGGGGGGCTACAATGAGCAGTTCTTC. This encodes CASSLIQGGYNEQFF.